The 12 T cell receptor beta chains below were found in one sample sequenced in a study of CD8 T cells in Susac syndrome. Reverse transcription used about 0.45 to 1 ug RNA and random hexamers. TCRdb re-derived calls from the immunoSEQ multiplex PCR reads in MiXCR, one entry per CDR3 protein. Of more than 100,000 distinct CDR3 sequences in the sample, 90% to 95% are singletons; the top ten hold more than 0.09%. The sequenced material came from CD4+ T cells from PBMCs. The receptors were sampled from a human donor in good health.

This chain connects TRBV10-3 to TRBJ2-7; 9 bases line up with TRBD2. The CDR3 has 19 amino acids. V lost 3 bases, J lost 3 bases, and 18 bases stayed unmatched. Germline CDR1 and CDR2: ENHRY and SYGVKD. The CDR3 coding sequence is TGTGCCATCAGTGACGAGGGTAGCGGGAGTGCGTTTTCAATCTACGAGCAGTACTTC. This codes for CAISDEGSGSAFSIYEQYF.

The rearrangement links TRBV9 to TRBJ1-3; D is unclear. Between the trimmed V and J ends, which lost 0 bases and 4 bases, there was a span of 23 bases. Germline CDR1 SGDLS, CDR2 YYNGEE. This CDR3 contains 19 residues. CDR3 in DNA: TGTGCCAGCAGCGTAGATGCGGACGTACACCCCTTTTTCGGAAACACCATATATTTT. Translating it yields CASSVDADVHPFFGNTIYF.

The rearrangement links TRBV24-1 to TRBJ2-1; unclear D gene. Germline-derived CDR1 and CDR2 are KGHDR and SFDVKD. V lost 3 bases and J lost 14, with 13 bases in between. The CDR3 has 12 amino acids. CDR3 protein: CATSDDAKEEFF. The CDR3 DNA reads as TGTGCCACCAGTGATGACGCGAAGGAAGAGTTCTTC.

Here the CDR3 DNA reads TGTGCCAGCAGTTGGGACAGAGAGACCCAGTACTTC. It translates to CASSWDRETQYF. V usage is TRBV5-6 and J usage is TRBJ2-5; 7 bases are a match to TRBD1. The CDR3 loop spans 12 amino acids. J lost 4 bases, V lost 5 bases, and 2 bases had no gene match. Looked up from germline, CDR1 is SGHDT and CDR2 is YYEEEE.

The chain uses TRBV5-1 and TRBJ2-5; tentatively, D is TRBD1 (6 bases). This CDR3 has 17 residues. Germline V CDR1 and CDR2: SGHRS, YFSETQ. Trimming removed 4 bases at V and 1 base at J, with 20 bases between. The CDR3 bases are TGCGCCAGCAGCCGAACCGGGACACCTCGAATCCAAGAGACCCAGTACTTC. Translating it yields CASSRTGTPRIQETQYF.

The chain is built from TRBV5-1 and TRBJ2-1; 11 bases align to TRBD1. With 4 bases clipped from V and 7 bases from J, the junction kept 7 bases outside the gene matches. CDR3 length: 15 residues. The germline gives CDR1 SGHRS, CDR2 YFSETQ. The CDR3 region is CASSRTGGDINEQFF. The DNA for the CDR3 is TGCGCCAGCAGCAGGACAGGGGGCGATATAAATGAGCAGTTCTTC.

The chain couples TRBV7-8 to TRBJ2-1; D is possibly TRBD2 (5 bases). V lost 5 bases to trimming and J lost 13 bases, with 18 bases between them. The CDR3 totals 13 residues. Germline V lookup: CDR1 SGHVS, CDR2 FQNEAQ. CDR3 in DNA: TGTGCCAGCAGCCCTCCGGGGTACAATGGACAGTTCTTC. This encodes CASSPPGYNGQFF.

This rearrangement joins TRBV5-1 to TRBJ2-5; D gene unclear. Trimming took off 1 base at V and 3 bases at J, with 7 bases between the two ends. This CDR3 is built from 13 residues. Germline V gene data show CDR1 as SGHRS and CDR2 as YFSETQ. The CDR3 loop is CASSLHSKETQYF. The CDR3 DNA sequence: TGCGCCAGCAGCTTGCACAGCAAAGAGACCCAGTACTTC.

The V gene is TRBV27, the J gene TRBJ1-3; D is unresolved. This CDR3 region has 14 residues. V lost 4 bases and J lost 0, with 7 bases in between. Germline values: CDR1 MNHEY, CDR2 SMNVEV (reference sequence). CDR3 amino acids: CASSSYSSGNTIYF. The CDR3 nucleotides read TGTGCCAGCAGTTCCTACAGCTCTGGAAACACCATATATTTT.

This rearrangement joins TRBV11-2 to TRBJ2-7; TRBD2 matches 7 bases. The length of the CDR3 is 17 residues. The trim removed 1 base at V and 2 bases at J, leaving 11 bases unmatched. Germline CDR1 reads SGHAT; CDR2 reads FQNNGV. This chain's CDR3 is CASSLASAASGPYEQYF. The CDR3 nucleotides are TGTGCCAGCAGCTTAGCATCGGCGGCTAGCGGTCCCTACGAGCAGTACTTC.

The J gene is TRBJ2-7, the V gene TRBV6-6; 7 bases line up with TRBD2. The CDR3 spans 13 residues. Germline CDR1 and CDR2: MNHNY and SVGAGI (reference sequence). V lost 2 bases, J lost 9 bases, and 7 bases stayed unmatched. The CDR3 DNA sequence: TGTGCCAGCAGTTACCTAGCGGCCTTGGGGCAGTACTTC. It is translated as CASSYLAALGQYF.

The chain couples TRBV2 to TRBJ2-3; D unresolved. This CDR3 has 13 residues. CDR1 SNHLY and CDR2 FYNNEI come from the germline V gene. V lost 6 bases and J 0 bases, leaving 7 bases between the germline ends. CDR3 region: CASRDGSTDTQYF. CDR3 nucleotides: TGTGCCAGCAGGGACGGAAGCACAGATACGCAGTATTTT. Based on the CDR3 plus reference TRBV2 and TRBJ2-3, the full variable domain is EPEVTQTPSHQVTQMGQEVILRCVPISNHLYFYWYRQILGQKVEFLVSFYNNEISEKSEIFDDQFSVERPDGSNFTLKIRSTKLEDSAMYFCASRDGSTDTQYFGPGTRLTVL.